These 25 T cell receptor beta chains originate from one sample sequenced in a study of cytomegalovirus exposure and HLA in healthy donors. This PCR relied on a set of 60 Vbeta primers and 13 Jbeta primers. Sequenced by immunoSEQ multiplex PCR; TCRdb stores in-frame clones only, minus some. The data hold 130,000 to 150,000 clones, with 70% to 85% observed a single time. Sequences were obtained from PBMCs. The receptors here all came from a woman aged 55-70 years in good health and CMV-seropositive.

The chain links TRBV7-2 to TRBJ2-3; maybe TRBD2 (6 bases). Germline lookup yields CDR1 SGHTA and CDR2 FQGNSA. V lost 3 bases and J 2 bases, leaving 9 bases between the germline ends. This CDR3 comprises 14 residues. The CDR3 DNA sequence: TGTGCCAGCAGCTTGGTAGCGGTCACAGATACGCAGTATTTT. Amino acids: CASSLVAVTDTQYF.

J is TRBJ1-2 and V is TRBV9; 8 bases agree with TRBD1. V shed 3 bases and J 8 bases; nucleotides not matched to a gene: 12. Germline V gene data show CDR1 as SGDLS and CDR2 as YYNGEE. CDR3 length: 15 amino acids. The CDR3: CASSAQGGATSGYTF. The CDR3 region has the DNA TGTGCCAGCAGCGCACAGGGGGGGGCCACATCGGGCTACACCTTC. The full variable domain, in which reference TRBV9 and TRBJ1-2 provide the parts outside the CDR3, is DSGVTQTPKHLITATGQRVTLRCSPRSGDLSVYWYQQSLDQGLQFLIQYYNGEERAKGNILERFSAQQFPDLHSELNLSSLELGDSALYFCASSAQGGATSGYTFGSGTRLTVV.

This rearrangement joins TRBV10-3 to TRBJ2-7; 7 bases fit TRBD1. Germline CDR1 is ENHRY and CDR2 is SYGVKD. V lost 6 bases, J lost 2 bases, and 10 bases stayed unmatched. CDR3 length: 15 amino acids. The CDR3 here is CAISPRPGQTYEQYF. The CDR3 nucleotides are TGTGCCATCAGCCCTAGACCGGGACAGACCTACGAGCAGTACTTC.

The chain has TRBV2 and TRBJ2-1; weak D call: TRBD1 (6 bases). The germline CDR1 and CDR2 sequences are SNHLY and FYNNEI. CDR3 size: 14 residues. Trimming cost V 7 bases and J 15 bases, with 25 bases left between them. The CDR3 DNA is TGTGCCAGCAAAGGCAGGGAAAGAGGTGGGACATGGTTCTTC. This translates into CASKGRERGGTWFF.

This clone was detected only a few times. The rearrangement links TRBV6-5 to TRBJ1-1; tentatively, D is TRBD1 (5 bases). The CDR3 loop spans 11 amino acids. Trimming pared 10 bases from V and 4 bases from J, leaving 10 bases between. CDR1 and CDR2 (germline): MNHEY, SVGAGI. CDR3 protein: CATTQGTEAFF. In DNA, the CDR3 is TGTGCCACCACTCAGGGCACTGAAGCTTTCTTT.

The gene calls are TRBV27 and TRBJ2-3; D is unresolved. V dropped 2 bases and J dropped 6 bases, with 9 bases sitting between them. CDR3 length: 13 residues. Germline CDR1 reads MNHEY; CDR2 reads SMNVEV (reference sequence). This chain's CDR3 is CASSLQVRDTQYF. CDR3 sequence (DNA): TGTGCCAGCAGTTTACAGGTTCGGGATACGCAGTATTTT.

The CDR3 sequence is CASSPTGRNSPLHF. The CDR3 nucleotides read TGTGCCAGCAGTCCGACAGGGAGAAATTCACCCCTCCACTTT. The chain combines TRBV6-5 with TRBJ1-6; 7 bases are a match to TRBD1. Germline assignment: CDR1 MNHEY and CDR2 SVGAGI. This CDR3 has 14 amino acids. V lost 5 bases and J lost 7; bases outside the gene matches: 5.

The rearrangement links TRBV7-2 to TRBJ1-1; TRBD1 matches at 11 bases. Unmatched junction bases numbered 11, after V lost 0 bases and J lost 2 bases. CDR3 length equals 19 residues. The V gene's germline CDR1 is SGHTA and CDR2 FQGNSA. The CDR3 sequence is CASSLARRTGGGGNTEAFF. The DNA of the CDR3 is TGTGCCAGCAGCTTAGCAAGGAGGACAGGGGGCGGAGGAAACACTGAAGCTTTCTTT.

This CDR3 is CATLENTEAFF. CDR3 in DNA: TGTGCCACCCTAGAGAACACTGAAGCTTTCTTT. The chain couples TRBV7-9 to TRBJ1-1, with no clear D. This CDR3 is 11 amino acids long. Germline V lookup: CDR1 SEHNR, CDR2 FQNEAQ (reference sequence). V dropped 10 bases and J dropped 1 base, with 7 bases sitting between them.

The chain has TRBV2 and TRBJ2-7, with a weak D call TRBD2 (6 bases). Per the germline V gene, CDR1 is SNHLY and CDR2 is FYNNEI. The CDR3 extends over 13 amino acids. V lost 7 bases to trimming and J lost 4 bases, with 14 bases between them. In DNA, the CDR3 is TGTGCCAGCACCCGGGACTCGTTATACGAGCAGTACTTC. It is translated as CASTRDSLYEQYF.

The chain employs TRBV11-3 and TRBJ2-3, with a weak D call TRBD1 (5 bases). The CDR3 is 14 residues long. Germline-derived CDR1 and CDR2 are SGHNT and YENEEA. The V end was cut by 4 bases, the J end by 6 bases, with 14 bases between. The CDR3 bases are TGTGCCAGCAGCTCTTCCCAGGGATTCGATACGCAGTATTTT. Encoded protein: CASSSSQGFDTQYF.

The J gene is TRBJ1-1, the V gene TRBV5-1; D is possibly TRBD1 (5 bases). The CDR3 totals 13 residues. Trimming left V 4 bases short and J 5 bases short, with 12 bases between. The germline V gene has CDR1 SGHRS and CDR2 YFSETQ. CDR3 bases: TGCGCCAGCAGCCCGCAGGGTCTGACTGAAGCTTTCTTT. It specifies CASSPQGLTEAFF.

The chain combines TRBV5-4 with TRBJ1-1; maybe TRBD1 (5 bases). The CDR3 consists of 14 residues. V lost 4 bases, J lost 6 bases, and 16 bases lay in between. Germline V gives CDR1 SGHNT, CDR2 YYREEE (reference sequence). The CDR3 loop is CASSQAGLTSEAFF. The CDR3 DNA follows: TGTGCCAGCAGCCAGGCAGGGTTAACTTCTGAAGCTTTCTTT. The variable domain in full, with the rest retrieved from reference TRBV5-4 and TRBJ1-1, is ETGVTQSPTHLIKTRGQQVTLRCSSQSGHNTVSWYQQALGQGPQFIFQYYREEENGRGNFPPRFSGLQFPNYSSELNVNALELDDSALYLCASSQAGLTSEAFFGQGTRLTVV.

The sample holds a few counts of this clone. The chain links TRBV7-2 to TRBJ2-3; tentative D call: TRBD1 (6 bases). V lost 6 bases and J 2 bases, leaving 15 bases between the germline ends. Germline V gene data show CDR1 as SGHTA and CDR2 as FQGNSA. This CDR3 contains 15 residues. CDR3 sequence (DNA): TGTGCCAGCAGGACGACAGGAGTTTACACAGATACGCAGTATTTT. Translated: CASRTTGVYTDTQYF.

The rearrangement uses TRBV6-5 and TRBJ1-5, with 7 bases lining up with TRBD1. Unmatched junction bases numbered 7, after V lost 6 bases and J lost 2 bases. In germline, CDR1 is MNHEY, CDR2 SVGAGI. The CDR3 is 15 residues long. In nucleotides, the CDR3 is TGTGCCAGCAGCAGGGGGGCCAGGGGCAATCAGCCCCAGCATTTT. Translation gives CASSRGARGNQPQHF.

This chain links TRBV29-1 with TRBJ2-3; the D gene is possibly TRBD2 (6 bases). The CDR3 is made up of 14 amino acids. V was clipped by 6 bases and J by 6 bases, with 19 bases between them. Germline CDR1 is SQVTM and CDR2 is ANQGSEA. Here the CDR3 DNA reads TGCAGCGTGAGGAGCGGGCTTGGATCGGATACGCAGTATTTT. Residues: CSVRSGLGSDTQYF.

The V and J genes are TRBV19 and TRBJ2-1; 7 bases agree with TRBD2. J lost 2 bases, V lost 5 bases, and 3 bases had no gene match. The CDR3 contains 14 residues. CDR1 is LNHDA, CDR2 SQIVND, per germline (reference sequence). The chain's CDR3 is CASSGEGPYNEQFF. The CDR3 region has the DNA TGTGCCAGTAGTGGGGAGGGCCCCTACAATGAGCAGTTCTTC.

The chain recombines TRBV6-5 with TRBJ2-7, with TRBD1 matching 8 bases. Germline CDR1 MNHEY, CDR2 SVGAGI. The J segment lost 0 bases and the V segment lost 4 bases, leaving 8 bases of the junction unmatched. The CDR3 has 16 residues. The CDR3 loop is CASSSAGQGSSYEQYF. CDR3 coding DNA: TGTGCCAGCAGTTCCGCCGGACAGGGTAGCTCCTACGAGCAGTACTTC.

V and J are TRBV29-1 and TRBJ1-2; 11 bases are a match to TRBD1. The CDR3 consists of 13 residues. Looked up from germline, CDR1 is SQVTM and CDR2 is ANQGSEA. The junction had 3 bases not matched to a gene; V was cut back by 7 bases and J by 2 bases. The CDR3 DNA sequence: TGCAGCGCCCGGACAGGGGGCAACTATGGCTACACCTTC. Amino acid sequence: CSARTGGNYGYTF. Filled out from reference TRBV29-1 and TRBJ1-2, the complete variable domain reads SAVISQKPSRDICQRGTSLTIQCQVDSQVTMMFWYRQQPGQSLTLIATANQGSEATYESGFVIDKFPISRPNLTFSTLTVSNMSPEDSSIYLCSARTGGNYGYTFGSGTRLTVV.

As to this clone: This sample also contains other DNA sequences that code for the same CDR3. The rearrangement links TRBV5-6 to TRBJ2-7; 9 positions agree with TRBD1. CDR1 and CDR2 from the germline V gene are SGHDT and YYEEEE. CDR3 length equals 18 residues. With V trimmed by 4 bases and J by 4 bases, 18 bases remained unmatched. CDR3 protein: CASSAGQGWARGNYEQYF. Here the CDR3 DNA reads TGTGCCAGCAGCGCGGGACAGGGTTGGGCTAGGGGAAATTACGAGCAGTACTTC. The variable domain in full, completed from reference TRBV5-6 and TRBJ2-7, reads DAGVTQSPTHLIKTRGQQVTLRCSPKSGHDTVSWYQQALGQGPQFIFQYYEEEERQRGNFPDRFSGHQFPNYSSELNVNALLLGDSALYLCASSAGQGWARGNYEQYFGPGTRLTVT.

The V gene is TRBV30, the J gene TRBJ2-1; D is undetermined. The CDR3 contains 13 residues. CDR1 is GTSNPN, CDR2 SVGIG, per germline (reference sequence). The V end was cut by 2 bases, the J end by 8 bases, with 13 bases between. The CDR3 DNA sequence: TGTGCCTGGAGTCAAGTCGGTGGTGATGAGCAGTTCTTC. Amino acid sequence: CAWSQVGGDEQFF.

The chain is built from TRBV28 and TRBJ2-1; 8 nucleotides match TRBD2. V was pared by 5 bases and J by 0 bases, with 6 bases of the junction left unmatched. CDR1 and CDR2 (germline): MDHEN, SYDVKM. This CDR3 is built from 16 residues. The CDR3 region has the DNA TGTGCCAGCAGTGCGGGAAGCGGGAGCTCCTACAATGAGCAGTTCTTC. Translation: CASSAGSGSSYNEQFF.

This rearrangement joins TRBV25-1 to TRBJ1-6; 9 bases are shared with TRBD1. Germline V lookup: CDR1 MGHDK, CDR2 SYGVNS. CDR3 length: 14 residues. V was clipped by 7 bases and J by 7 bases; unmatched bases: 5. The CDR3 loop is CASKSDRGNSPLHF. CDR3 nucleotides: TGTGCCAGCAAATCGGACAGGGGAAATTCACCCCTCCACTTT.

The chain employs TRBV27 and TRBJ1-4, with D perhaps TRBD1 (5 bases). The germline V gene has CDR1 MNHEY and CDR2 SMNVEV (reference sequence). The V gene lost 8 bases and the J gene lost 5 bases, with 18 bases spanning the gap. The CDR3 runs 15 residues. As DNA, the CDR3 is TGTGCCAGCGCCTTTTCCGACAGCAAGAATGAAAAACTGTTTTTT. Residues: CASAFSDSKNEKLFF.

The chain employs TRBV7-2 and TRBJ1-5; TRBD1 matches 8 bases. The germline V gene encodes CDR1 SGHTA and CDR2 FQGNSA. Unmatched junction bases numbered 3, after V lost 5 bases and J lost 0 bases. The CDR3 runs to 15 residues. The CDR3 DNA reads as TGTGCCAGCAGCCATGGACAGGGTAGCAATCAGCCCCAGCATTTT. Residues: CASSHGQGSNQPQHF.